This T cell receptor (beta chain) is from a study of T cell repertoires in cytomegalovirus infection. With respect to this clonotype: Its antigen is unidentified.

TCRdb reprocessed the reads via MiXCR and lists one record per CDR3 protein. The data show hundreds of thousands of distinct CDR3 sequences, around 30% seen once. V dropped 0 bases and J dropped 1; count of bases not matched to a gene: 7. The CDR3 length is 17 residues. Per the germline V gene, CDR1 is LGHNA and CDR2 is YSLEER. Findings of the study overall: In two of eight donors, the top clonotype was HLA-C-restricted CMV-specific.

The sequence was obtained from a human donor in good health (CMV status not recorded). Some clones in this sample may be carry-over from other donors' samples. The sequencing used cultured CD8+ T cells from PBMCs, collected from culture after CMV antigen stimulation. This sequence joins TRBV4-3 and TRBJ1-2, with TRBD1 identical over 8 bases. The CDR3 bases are TGCGCCAGCAGCCAAGATCGGGAACAGGGGGTTAACTATGGCTACACCTTC. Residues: CASSQDREQGVNYGYTF.